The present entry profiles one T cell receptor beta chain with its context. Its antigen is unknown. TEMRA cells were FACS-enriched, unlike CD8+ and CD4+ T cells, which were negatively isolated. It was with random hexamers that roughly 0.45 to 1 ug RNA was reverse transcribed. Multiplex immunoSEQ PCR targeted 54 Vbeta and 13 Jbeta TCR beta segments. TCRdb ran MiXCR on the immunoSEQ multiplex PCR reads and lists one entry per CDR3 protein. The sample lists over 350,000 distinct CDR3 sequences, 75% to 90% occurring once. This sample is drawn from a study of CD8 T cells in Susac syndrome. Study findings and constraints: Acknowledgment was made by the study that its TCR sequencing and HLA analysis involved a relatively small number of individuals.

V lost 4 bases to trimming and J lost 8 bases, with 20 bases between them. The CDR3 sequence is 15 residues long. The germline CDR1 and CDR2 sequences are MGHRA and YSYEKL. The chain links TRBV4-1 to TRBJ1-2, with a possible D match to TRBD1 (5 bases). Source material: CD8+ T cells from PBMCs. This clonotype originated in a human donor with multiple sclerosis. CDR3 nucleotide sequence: TGCGCCAGCAGCCCCCTCAGGGAACCCCATACGGGCTACACCTTC. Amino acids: CASSPLREPHTGYTF.